This T cell receptor (beta chain) was sequenced for a study of shared clonotypes between healthy human individuals (dated by TCRdb to about 2020). Concerning the study at large: The cohort included three men and a couple of women between 18 and 49 years of age. For each donor, CD4 naive and CD4 memory were each run on three plates, CD8 naive on two plates, and CD8 memory on one plate. To estimate repertoire size and how much clonotypes are shared between individuals, the study performed deep sequencing of blood TCR repertoires from a handful of healthy adults. Different laboratories and diverse techniques were used to prepare libraries and sequence TCR repertoires, to increase sequencing depth and limit assay-specific biases. Leukapheresis yielded between about 0.85 and 9.5 billion PBMCs per donor.

Donors were healthy HIV-negative adults with no recently reported acute infections or vaccinations. Only Caucasian adults living in Nashville, Tennessee, USA were represented among the donors. Magnetic negative selection was used to enrich CD4+ T cells, after which naive cells were positively selected on CD45RA and the negative fraction became the memory subset. After blood collection by leukapheresis, PBMCs were isolated using Ficoll-Histopaque density gradient centrifugation and then cryopreserved in the vapor phase of liquid nitrogen. Analytical flow cytometry was used to check the purity and quantity of every magnetically sorted T cell population. Each sorted fraction had its genomic DNA isolated and then quantified by UV absorbance on a Nanodrop 2000c. TCR CDR3 regions were amplified from genomic DNA by multiplex PCR using the deep immunoSEQ assay. Extracted genomic DNA from each cell subset was distributed evenly across all wells of several immunoSEQ 96-well plates, and each plate was treated as a replicate. For sorted subsets, approximately 0.2 ug of genomic DNA, equivalent to roughly 30,000 T cell genomes, went into each replicate PCR. Purified libraries were quantified with a Qubit 3.0 fluorometer, sized on a Bioanalyzer 2100, and re-quantified with the KAPA Library Quantification kit. Each immunoSEQ 96-well plate was sequenced on its own single-read 150-cycle Illumina NextSeq 550 flow cell. The published analysis was carried out like this. Because the immunoSEQ output held only junctional sequences and lacked quality scores, the filtering could not match the filtering applied to full-length reads. Sequences were annotated with PyIR, a Python wrapper for IgBLAST v1.9, using IMGT germline references to assign V/J genes and CDR3. Reads with weak V/J assignments (E-value above 1e-6), missing CDR3, stop codons, out-of-frame junctions, or ambiguous translated residues were removed. V3J clonotypes were defined as sequences sharing the same inferred V gene, J gene, and CDR3 amino acid sequence. The percentage overlap between two repertoires was calculated by dividing the number of shared unique clonotypes by the size of the smaller repertoire. Repertoire richness was assessed with RTK rarefaction, the Chao1 estimator, and Recon v2.1 estimates of unobserved clonotypes. For all TCRbeta clonotypes obtained by the gDNA method from several donors, generation probabilities were computed with OLGA. Held by TCRdb, this immuneACCESS table contains in-frame sequences only and omits some clones. Under half of the omission traces to an unresolved V gene where checked; the cause of the rest is unknown. Clone size and the V and J calls come from that table; the DNA yielded D and trimming. The sample yields approximately 1.5 million clones; less than 99% were counted once. The top ten clones comprise approximately 0.38% of the sample.

As for this clone: Its antigen remains undetermined. Base qualities are not provided; no much larger clone lies one nucleotide away.

Study-wide findings and limitations: Across four donors, about 5% of naive CD4, around 3.3% of naive CD8, about 2.3% of memory CD4, and 0.4% of memory CD8 clonotypes were shared. Sampling was restricted to blood, and TCR repertoires in tissues likely differ from the TCR repertoires found in blood. Naive subsets generally had larger estimated clonotype richness than memory subsets. Pairwise subsampling led to the expectation that sequencing depth would affect the degree of clonotype sharing among donors. Rarefaction of sorted-subset datasets indicated incomplete sequencing despite the large sequencing depth. Compared with non-shared clonotypes, the clonotypes found in all four sorted-subset donors had higher generation probabilities. The genetic and exposure-history diversity represented was limited by the small number of donors.

V loses 2 bases of germline sequence and J loses 3 bases, and the interval between the two ends is 18 bases. Based on the germline V gene, the CDR1 and CDR2 sequences are SGHTS and YDEGEE. The CDR3 has 17 amino acids, counting the end cysteine and phenylalanine. Kept here is only the CDR3 DNA, which spans 51 bases and is read in frame from base 1. The chain couples TRBV5-8 to TRBJ1-5; the D gene is possibly TRBD1, with 5 bases matching. This clonotype originated in a man between 25 and 39 years old in good health. Specimen: naive CD4+ T cells sorted from blood. The cell subset or site tag for this specimen amounts to: CD45RA+ positively selected. This receptor carries the CDR3 CASSLGHIGVFNQPQHF. Here is the DNA: TGTGCCAGCAGCTTAGGACATATCGGGGTATTCAATCAGCCCCAGCATTTT.